Included here is one TCR beta chain sequence, with context. What it binds is unknown. Germline-derived CDR1 and CDR2 are SQVTM and ANQGSEA. The CDR3 has 15 residues. Trimming left V 0 bases short and J 8 bases short, with 19 bases between. This sample stems from a study of T cell responses to AZD1222 COVID-19 vaccine. General study findings and limits: Unmutated variant regions are reportedly the target of nearly half of TCRs that are spike-specific.

Only in-frame clones appear in the TCRdb table, and some are missing; sequencing was by immunoSEQ multiplex PCR. The sample shows more than 140,000 clones, 70% to 90% of them seen only once. V usage is TRBV29-1 and J usage is TRBJ1-2; D gene unclear. This sequence was found in an adult in good health. The specimen was peripheral blood, collected on day 0 of AZD1222 vaccination. CDR3 sequence (DNA): TGCAGCGTTGAAGATGGGGTCGAGGGAGCGGGGGGCTACACCTTC. Its translation is CSVEDGVEGAGGYTF. Together with reference TRBV29-1 and TRBJ1-2, the CDR3 gives the full variable domain: SAVISQKPSRDICQRGTSLTIQCQVDSQVTMMFWYRQQPGQSLTLIATANQGSEATYESGFVIDKFPISRPNLTFSTLTVSNMSPEDSSIYLCSVEDGVEGAGGYTFGSGTRLTVV.